This T cell receptor (beta chain) was recovered during a study of blood T cell repertoires in COVID-19. Study context: Samples of COVID-19 (acute and convalescent) were obtained from the United States, Italy and Spain. The cDNA or gDNA used as material had been derived from T cells, B-cell-depleted T cells, or PBMCs.

Per the original methods: The assay estimated nucleated cells by amplifying reference gene primers. Clones were read by immunoSEQ multiplex PCR, and TCRdb kept only the in-frame ones, dropping some. V and J calls and clone size are copied from that table; D and trimming were computed from the DNA. The table has roughly 190,000 clones, 70% to 90% seen once. Sample: peripheral blood. The sequence was obtained from a woman aged 80 or over in a cohort sampled during active or convalescent COVID-19.

The DNA for the CDR3 is TGTGCCAGCTCACCGGGACAGGGGCCGGTCTACGAGCAGTACTTC. This encodes CASSPGQGPVYEQYF. The chain is built from TRBV18 and TRBJ2-7; 10 positions agree with TRBD1. The CDR3 has 15 residues. V dropped 3 bases and J dropped 3; count of bases not matched to a gene: 5. Germline V gene data show CDR1 as KGHSH and CDR2 as LQKENI.